The 7 T cell receptor beta chains listed next were all sequenced from one sample in a study of cytomegalovirus exposure and HLA in healthy donors. The primer mix had 60 Vbeta and 13 Jbeta primers. Measured with immunoSEQ multiplex PCR; TCRdb has only the in-frame clones, and not every one. Among some 200,000 clones listed, less than 85% were seen once. Sequences were obtained from PBMCs. All receptors derive from a young man in good health and CMV-seronegative.

The rearrangement links TRBV4-2 to TRBJ1-2; D is possibly TRBD1 (5 bases). CDR1 and CDR2 from the germline V gene are LGHNA and YNFKEQ. This CDR3 is 16 amino acids long. Trimming took 0 bases from V and 1 from J, leaving 12 bases between them. CDR3 sequence: CASSQDPQGHNYGYTF. CDR3 DNA sequence: TGTGCCAGCAGCCAAGATCCGCAGGGCCATAACTATGGCTACACCTTC.

The rearrangement joins TRBV7-3 to TRBJ2-5, with D possibly matching TRBD2 (5 bases). CDR3 length equals 15 residues. V was pared by 0 bases and J by 3 bases, with 11 bases between. Germline values: CDR1 SGHTA, CDR2 FQGTGA. CDR3: CASSLTASSKETQYF. The CDR3 bases are TGTGCCAGCAGCTTAACCGCTAGCAGTAAAGAGACCCAGTACTTC.

The chain is built from TRBV15 and TRBJ2-1; D is perhaps TRBD2 (6 bases). With 1 base removed from V and 2 bases from J, the gap between germline ends came to 15 bases. The CDR3 has 17 residues. Germline CDR1 is LNHNV and CDR2 is YYDKDF (reference sequence). CDR3 in DNA: TGTGCCACCAGCAGAGGACTCGGGAGCCAGACCTACAATGAGCAGTTCTTC. Its translation is CATSRGLGSQTYNEQFF.

The chain couples TRBV9 to TRBJ2-2; 12 bases are a match to TRBD2. V lost 0 bases and J lost 3; bases outside the gene matches: 3. The germline V gene encodes CDR1 SGDLS and CDR2 YYNGEE. CDR3 size: 17 residues. The CDR3 bases are TGTGCCAGCAGCGTAGGACTAGCGGGAGTGCACACCGGGGAGCTGTTTTTT. Encoded protein: CASSVGLAGVHTGELFF.

The V call is TRBV28, the J call TRBJ2-7, with 10 bases aligning to TRBD2. The V segment lost 5 bases and the J segment 2 bases; nucleotides outside the gene matches: 3. This CDR3 has 14 amino acids. Germline CDR1 and CDR2: MDHEN and SYDVKM. In DNA form, the CDR3 reads TGTGCCAGCAGTCAAGCGGGAGGGGCCTACGAGCAGTACTTC. Translating gives CASSQAGGAYEQYF.

The rearrangement joins TRBV18 to TRBJ2-1, with D perhaps matching TRBD1 (7 bases). Germline CDR1 is KGHSH and CDR2 is LQKENI. This CDR3 is 14 amino acids long. The V gene lost 3 bases and the J gene lost 8 bases, with 14 bases spanning the gap. The DNA for the CDR3 is TGTGCCAGCTCACCTTGGGACAGACTAGATGAGCAGTTCTTC. Translated: CASSPWDRLDEQFF.

CDR3 loop: CASSYSPPSSYNEQFF. CDR3 in DNA: TGTGCCAGCAGTTACTCCCCCCCGAGCTCCTACAATGAGCAGTTCTTC. The V and J genes are TRBV6-5 and TRBJ2-1; D not resolved. The CDR3 is 16 amino acids. V was trimmed by 0 bases and J by 0 bases, leaving 9 bases between them. Germline CDR1 is MNHEY and CDR2 is SVGAGI.